The rows below give T cell receptor beta chains drawn from one sample of a study of identical twins. TCRdb called the 5' RACE reads again in MiXCR, with one record for every CDR3 protein. The sample consists of about 700,000 distinct CDR3 sequences, 6% to 6.5% of them appearing once. Specimen: naive T cells sorted from blood. These receptors were collected from a young man in good health. Each CDR3 is given with its conserved first and last residue. The D gene is left open where the match is weak. Not every row has a clone size; where given, it reads once, few, many or a size class.

>TRBV20-1|.|.|TRBJ2-3
TGCAGTGCTGATGGGGACTCGTCAGATACGCAGTATTTT
CSADGDSSDTQYF
>TRBV4-3|.|.|TRBJ2-7
TGCGCCAGCAGCCAAGATTGGGCGGGGGCGAGGGAGCAGTACTTC
CASSQDWAGAREQYF
>TRBV30|few|.|TRBJ1-4
TGTGCCTGTTCCGTCAATGAAAAACTGTTTTTT
CACSVNEKLFF
>TRBV12-3/TRBV12-4|few|.|TRBJ2-1
TGTGCCAGCAGTTTAGTTACGAGTCGGGGCAGAACTTACAATGAGCAGTTCTTC
CASSLVTSRGRTYNEQFF
>TRBV20-1|many|.|TRBJ1-3
TGCAGTGCTAGAAACAGGCTGGACTCTGGAAACACCATATATTTT
CSARNRLDSGNTIYF
>TRBV20-1|few|TRBD2|TRBJ2-5
TGCAGTGCCCAGTCGGGAGGGCCGGGGGAGACCCAGTACTTC
CSAQSGGPGETQYF
>TRBV10-3|many|.|TRBJ1-2
TGTGCCATCAGTGATTTAGACCCTGGCTACACCTTC
CAISDLDPGYTF
>TRBV11-2|.|TRBD1|TRBJ1-1
TGTGCCAGCAGCTTTAGGGACAGATTGAACACTGAAGCTTTCTTT
CASSFRDRLNTEAFF
>TRBV18|many|.|TRBJ2-2
TGTGCCAGCTCACCAAAGACCGGGGAGCTGTTTTTT
CASSPKTGELFF
>TRBV7-8|many|.|TRBJ1-3
TGTGCCAGCAGCTTAGCGCGGAACCGCGCCTCTGGAAACACCATATATTTT
CASSLARNRASGNTIYF
>TRBV7-9|many|TRBD2|TRBJ2-1
TGTGCCAGCACCGACCGGGAGGCCTACAATGAGCAGTTCTTC
CASTDREAYNEQFF
>TRBV12-3/TRBV12-4|many|.|TRBJ1-4
TGTGCCAGCAGCCCCGGAACGGGTGAAAAACTGTTTTTT
CASSPGTGEKLFF
>TRBV12-3/TRBV12-4|few|TRBD1|TRBJ2-7
TGTGCCAGCAGTTTTGTGGGACAGGGTAACGACGAGCAGTACTTC
CASSFVGQGNDEQYF
>TRBV29-1|many|.|TRBJ2-7
TGCAGCGTTGATTGGGTCGGGGGCTACGAGCAGTACTTC
CSVDWVGGYEQYF
>TRBV29-1|.|TRBD1|TRBJ2-5
TGCAGCGGACAGGGGGCCTACCAAGAGACCCAGTACTTC
CSGQGAYQETQYF
>TRBV20-1|many|.|TRBJ2-1
TGCAGTGTCGTAACGACAGTGGCCAAGGGTGAGCAGTTCTTC
CSVVTTVAKGEQFF
>TRBV20-1|many|TRBD2|TRBJ2-1
TGCAGTGCTATCATTATCCCGGGACTAGCGGGAGTAGATGAGCAGTTCTTC
CSAIIIPGLAGVDEQFF
>TRBV6-2/TRBV6-3|many|TRBD2|TRBJ2-7
TGCGCCAGCAGCTACGGGACTACTTACGAGCAGTACTTC
CASSYGTTYEQYF
>TRBV5-8|many|.|TRBJ2-1
TGTGCCAGCAGCTCGTCAGGTTACAATGAGCAGTTCTTC
CASSSSGYNEQFF
>TRBV18|.|.|TRBJ2-4
TGTGCCAGCTCACCACTGGACAGCCGGGTGGCCAAAAACATTCAGTACTTC
CASSPLDSRVAKNIQYF
>TRBV6-5|.|.|TRBJ2-7
TGTGCCAGCAGTTACAGGGAGAGGCACGAGCAGTACTTC
CASSYRERHEQYF
>TRBV5-1|many|.|TRBJ1-1
TGCGCCAGCAGCTTGCTGTTCGCGGAGGGGACGAACACTGAAGCTTTCTTT
CASSLLFAEGTNTEAFF
>TRBV15|many|.|TRBJ2-2
TGTGCCACCAGCAGAGCTCGGGGAGCCGGGGAGCTGTTTTTT
CATSRARGAGELFF
>TRBV4-3|.|.|TRBJ2-4
TGCGCCAGCAGCCAAGGGGGGAGAGGGAAAAACATTCAGTACTTC
CASSQGGRGKNIQYF
>TRBV20-1|many|TRBD2|TRBJ2-7
TGCAGTGCCAGCTCACTTAGCGGGCGGGGATGGGGCGAGCAGTACTTC
CSASSLSGRGWGEQYF
>TRBV25-1|many|TRBD2|TRBJ2-1
TGTGCCAGCAGTGGACGACTAGCCGGTACCGATGAGCAGTTCTTC
CASSGRLAGTDEQFF
>TRBV11-1|many|.|TRBJ2-5
TGTGCCAGCAGCACCCGAACAGGGTCAGAGACCCAGTACTTC
CASSTRTGSETQYF
>TRBV5-1|few|TRBD1|TRBJ1-1
TGCGCCAGCAGCCCAAAACAGGGGCGCAGTTTGGACACTGAAGCTTTCTTT
CASSPKQGRSLDTEAFF
>TRBV20-1|many|TRBD2|TRBJ2-1
TGCAGTGCTGTTACTAGCGGGAGGGCCCCCGAGCAGTTCTTC
CSAVTSGRAPEQFF
>TRBV4-2|.|.|TRBJ1-2
TGTGCCAGCAGCCAAGAGGGGATCCAGGGGCTGGTTGCTTATGGCTACACCTTC
CASSQEGIQGLVAYGYTF
>TRBV18|.|.|TRBJ2-2
TGTGCCAGCTCACCGTCGGGACAGAACACCGGGGAGCTGTTTTTT
CASSPSGQNTGELFF
>TRBV12-5|many|.|TRBJ2-7
TGTGCTAGTGGTTTGGCCACCGGACACCCAAACTACGAGCAGTACTTC
CASGLATGHPNYEQYF
>TRBV5-1|few|TRBD1|TRBJ1-2
TGCGCCAGCAGCCAGATACAGGGGATCTTTAACTATGGCTACACCTTC
CASSQIQGIFNYGYTF
>TRBV20-1|many|TRBD1|TRBJ2-1
TGCAGTGCTAGTGCAGGGGGCAGGGGGGAGCAGTTCTTC
CSASAGGRGEQFF
>TRBV29-1|.|.|TRBJ2-1
TGCAGCGTTGACCAAAGCAATTACAATGAGCAGTTCTTC
CSVDQSNYNEQFF
>TRBV6-1|.|.|TRBJ2-1
TGTGCCAGCAGTGAGGGTCGCCGGTTGGGCACGTGGAATGAGCAGTTCTTC
CASSEGRRLGTWNEQFF
>TRBV6-1|.|.|TRBJ2-5
TGTGCCAGCAGACGGTATGGGGGGGCTGGAGAGACCCAGTACTTC
CASRRYGGAGETQYF
>TRBV25-1|few|.|TRBJ1-1
TGTGCCAGCAGTATGGAAGGTTGGAACACTGAAGCTTTCTTT
CASSMEGWNTEAFF
>TRBV27|.|.|TRBJ1-1
TGTGCCAGCAGTCCCCCCCCACCAACTGAAGCTTTCTTT
CASSPPPPTEAFF
>TRBV4-2|few|.|TRBJ2-4
TGTGCCAGCAGCCAAGCGGGGGACAGAACTTTGGACATTCAGTACTTC
CASSQAGDRTLDIQYF
>TRBV12-3/TRBV12-4|.|TRBD1|TRBJ2-1
TGTGCCAGCAGTTTCCGGACAGGAAGAAGATACAATGAGCAGTTCTTC
CASSFRTGRRYNEQFF
>TRBV18|.|.|TRBJ1-3
TGTGCCAGCTCACCTAAAGAAAACACCATATATTTT
CASSPKENTIYF
>TRBV12-3/TRBV12-4|few|TRBD1|TRBJ2-6
TGTGCCAGCGGTAACAGGGGGCGGCGTGGGGCCAACGTCCTGACTTTC
CASGNRGRRGANVLTF
>TRBV6-2/TRBV6-3|many|.|TRBJ1-1
TGTGCCAGCAGCCGGACGTATGAAGCTTTCTTT
CASSRTYEAFF
>TRBV11-2|few|TRBD2|TRBJ2-1
TGTGCCAGCAGCTCGCGGGAGGGCCTCGAGTACAATGAGCAGTTCTTC
CASSSREGLEYNEQFF
>TRBV5-1|.|.|TRBJ1-2
TGCGCCAGCAGCCCACAGTGGGGACGGGACGGCTACACCTTC
CASSPQWGRDGYTF
>TRBV12-3/TRBV12-4|many|.|TRBJ2-1
TGTGCCAGCAGTTTCGTGGAAGACAATGAGCAGTTCTTC
CASSFVEDNEQFF
>TRBV6-2/TRBV6-3|few|TRBD2|TRBJ2-1
TGTGCCAGCAGTTTGACTAGCGGGATTAGGAATGAGCAGTTCTTC
CASSLTSGIRNEQFF
>TRBV5-1|few|.|TRBJ1-4
TGCGCCAGCAGCTTGGCTGGGGATGGAGCTAATGAAAAACTGTTTTTT
CASSLAGDGANEKLFF